This TCR beta chain appears in the sequencing data of a study of cytomegalovirus exposure and HLA in healthy donors. Whole-study results and caveats: About 87% or about 30% of the time was how often most TCR beta V segments were productive, according to an earlier analysis.

The V gene's germline CDR1 is SGHVS and CDR2 FQNEAQ. The CDR3 extends over 14 amino acids. In the case of this clone: Its antigen is currently unknown.

PCR was performed using 60 Vbeta and 13 Jbeta primers. Sequencing used immunoSEQ multiplex PCR; TCRdb keeps in-frame clones, though not all of them. The sample lists 150,000 to 180,000 clones; around 74% were seen once. This receptor was identified in a man younger than 35 in good health and CMV-seronegative. Sequenced: PBMCs. The chain is built from TRBV7-8 and TRBJ2-5; possibly TRBD1 for D (5 bases). Matching the DNA end better, TRBJ2-7 makes the J call doubtful. The CDR3 is CASSRGDSSYEQYF. The CDR3 bases are TGTGCCAGCAGCCGCGGAGACAGTTCCTACGAGCAGTACTTC.